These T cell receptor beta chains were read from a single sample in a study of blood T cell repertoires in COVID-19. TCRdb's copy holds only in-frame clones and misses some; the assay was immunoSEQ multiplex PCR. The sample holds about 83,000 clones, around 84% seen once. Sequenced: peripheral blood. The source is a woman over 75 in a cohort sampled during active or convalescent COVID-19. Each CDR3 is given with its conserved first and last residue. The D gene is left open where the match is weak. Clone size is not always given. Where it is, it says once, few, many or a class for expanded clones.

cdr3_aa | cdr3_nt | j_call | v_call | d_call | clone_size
CASSSTRTDTQYF | TGTGCCAGCAGCTCGACCAGGACAGATACGCAGTATTTT | TRBJ2-3 | TRBV5-4 | NA | NA
CAISEGRDYGYTF | TGTGCCATCAGTGAAGGCAGGGACTATGGCTACACCTTC | TRBJ1-2 | TRBV10-3 | NA | NA
CASSLLAGYEQYF | TGTGCCAGCAGCCTATTAGCGGGGTACGAGCAGTACTTC | TRBJ2-7 | TRBV7-3 | TRBD2 | NA
CASSLAWGSNEKLFF | TGTGCCAGCAGCTTAGCATGGGGCTCTAATGAAAAACTGTTTTTT | TRBJ1-4 | TRBV7-9 | NA | NA
CASRETGNTEAFF | TGTGCCAGCAGGGAAACCGGGAACACTGAAGCTTTCTTT | TRBJ1-1 | TRBV2 | NA | NA
CASSFQGATEAFF | TGCGCCAGCAGCTTCCAGGGGGCCACTGAAGCTTTCTTT | TRBJ1-1 | TRBV5-1 | TRBD1 | NA
CASSQGLALSYEQYF | TGCGCCAGCAGCCAAGGGCTGGCCCTCTCCTACGAGCAGTACTTC | TRBJ2-7 | TRBV4-1 | NA | NA
CSVRIGGQNTEAFF | TGCAGCGTCCGGATCGGGGGGCAGAACACTGAAGCTTTCTTT | TRBJ1-1 | TRBV29-1 | NA | NA
CASSLGGAGNTIYF | TGTGCCAGCAGCTTAGGCGGTGCTGGAAACACCATATATTTT | TRBJ1-3 | TRBV7-3 | NA | NA
CASSIAGGSYNEQFF | TGCGCCAGCAGTATAGCGGGAGGATCCTACAATGAGCAGTTCTTC | TRBJ2-1 | TRBV10-1 | TRBD2 | once
CASRTPGNEQFF | TGTGCCAGCAGAACCCCAGGCAATGAGCAGTTCTTC | TRBJ2-1 | TRBV28 | NA | few
CASSLDGPGAYEQYF | TGTGCCAGCAGCTTAGATGGTCCGGGAGCGTACGAGCAGTACTTC | TRBJ2-7 | TRBV7-9 | NA | NA
CASSLDSRGGTGELFF | TGTGCCAGCAGCTTAGATTCACGGGGGGGAACCGGGGAGCTGTTTTTT | TRBJ2-2 | TRBV11-3 | TRBD2 | NA
CASSVGLAGLTGELFF | TGTGCCAGCAGCGTAGGATTAGCGGGACTGACCGGGGAGCTGTTTTTT | TRBJ2-2 | TRBV9 | TRBD2 | few
CASRVGPNTEAFF | TGTGCCAGCAGAGTGGGCCCGAACACTGAAGCTTTCTTT | TRBJ1-1 | TRBV28 | NA | NA
CASSEVASSYNSPLHF | TGTGCCAGTAGCGAGGTGGCAAGCTCCTATAATTCACCCCTCCACTTT | TRBJ1-6 | TRBV19 | NA | NA
CASSLSGTRGETQYF | TGTGCCAGCTCACTCTCCGGGACTAGAGGGGAGACCCAGTACTTC | TRBJ2-5 | TRBV18 | TRBD2 | NA
CASSPTGKSNYGYTF | TGTGCCAGCAGTCCGACGGGGAAATCTAACTATGGCTACACCTTC | TRBJ1-2 | TRBV6-5 | NA | NA
CATGGSYEQYF | TGTGCCACAGGGGGCTCCTACGAGCAGTACTTC | TRBJ2-7 | TRBV28 | TRBD1 | NA
CASSPGRDNEQFF | TGTGCCAGCAGCCCCGGCCGGGACAATGAGCAGTTCTTC | TRBJ2-1 | TRBV7-3 | NA | NA
CASRPGLAGGAQYF | TGTGCCAGCAGACCCGGACTAGCGGGAGGGGCCCAGTACTTC | TRBJ2-5 | TRBV6-6 | TRBD2 | once
CASSSTGNYGYTF | TGTGCCAGCAGTTCCACAGGGAACTATGGCTACACCTTC | TRBJ1-2 | TRBV6-5 | NA | NA
CASSPGGGDSPLHF | TGTGCCAGCTCACCAGGCGGGGGCGATTCACCCCTCCACTTT | TRBJ1-6 | TRBV18 | NA | NA
CASRHPTGGGYTF | TGTGCCAGCCGACACCCCACAGGGGGCGGCTACACCTTC | TRBJ1-2 | TRBV28 | TRBD1 | NA
CASSLSWRGSTDTQYF | TGTGCCAGCAGTTTATCGTGGAGAGGCTCCACAGATACGCAGTATTTT | TRBJ2-3 | TRBV27 | NA | NA
CASSLAGTQNNEQFF | TGTGCCAGCAGCCTAGCCGGGACTCAAAACAATGAGCAGTTCTTC | TRBJ2-1 | TRBV5-4 | NA | NA
CASRPLAGANTGELFF | TGTGCCAGCAGGCCCTTAGCGGGTGCGAACACCGGGGAGCTGTTTTTT | TRBJ2-2 | TRBV7-9 | TRBD2 | NA
CASSLQDSVNSPLHF | TGTGCCAGCAGCTTACAGGACAGCGTTAATTCACCCCTCCACTTT | TRBJ1-6 | TRBV7-9 | NA | NA
CASGGGFGNQPQHF | TGTGCCAGCGGGGGGGGATTTGGCAATCAGCCCCAGCATTTT | TRBJ1-5 | TRBV6-5 | NA | NA
CATSGLGLAGVGGELFF | TGTGCCACGAGTGGGCTGGGACTAGCGGGAGTAGGGGGGGAGCTGTTTTTT | TRBJ2-2 | TRBV6-7 | TRBD2 | NA
CASSSGGRYGYTF | TGTGCCAGCAGCTCGGGGGGGAGGTATGGCTACACCTTC | TRBJ1-2 | TRBV11-2 | NA | NA
CASENRGRRTEAFF | TGTGCCAGTGAAAACAGGGGGCGAAGGACTGAAGCTTTCTTT | TRBJ1-1 | TRBV28 | TRBD1 | NA
CAWSGQGIATDTQYF | TGTGCCTGGAGTGGACAGGGGATCGCCACAGATACGCAGTATTTT | TRBJ2-3 | TRBV30 | TRBD1 | NA
CASRRTGGAIYGYTF | TGTGCCAGCAGGAGGACCGGGGGGGCGATCTATGGCTACACCTTC | TRBJ1-2 | TRBV5-4 | NA | NA
CASSHGQGNYGYTF | TGTGCCAGCAGCCATGGACAGGGGAACTATGGCTACACCTTC | TRBJ1-2 | TRBV11-3 | TRBD1 | NA
CASSLAGKGGYTF | TGCGCCAGCAGCTTGGCAGGGAAGGGTGGCTACACCTTC | TRBJ1-2 | TRBV5-1 | NA | NA
CASSLGGRGAGGYTF | TGTGCCAGCAGTCTGGGTGGCCGGGGGGCTGGTGGCTACACCTTC | TRBJ1-2 | TRBV6-5 | NA | NA
CASSSRDRVNTEAFF | TGTGCCAGCAGCTCCCGGGACAGAGTTAACACTGAAGCTTTCTTT | TRBJ1-1 | TRBV13 | TRBD1 | NA
CASSLSPVGYGYTF | TGTGCCAGCAGTTTATCCCCGGTTGGCTATGGCTACACCTTC | TRBJ1-2 | TRBV28 | NA | NA
CASSPGDRLYGYTF | TGTGCCAGCTCACCAGGGGACAGACTGTATGGCTACACCTTC | TRBJ1-2 | TRBV18 | TRBD1 | once
CASSLGLAGNNEQFF | TGTGCCAGCAGTTTAGGACTAGCGGGAAACAATGAGCAGTTCTTC | TRBJ2-1 | TRBV28 | TRBD2 | NA
CATSDPGQGWTGANVLTF | TGTGCCACCAGTGACCCGGGACAGGGGTGGACCGGGGCCAACGTCCTGACTTTC | TRBJ2-6 | TRBV24-1 | TRBD1 | NA
CASSLRGDSKDNTEAFF | TGTGCCAGCAGCTTGAGGGGGGACAGTAAGGATAACACTGAAGCTTTCTTT | TRBJ1-1 | TRBV5-4 | TRBD1 | NA